This TCR beta chain was captured in a study of blood T cell repertoires in COVID-19. The CDR3 spans 12 residues. Germline assignment: CDR1 MNHNY and CDR2 SVGAGI (reference sequence). V was cut by 6 bases and J by 3 bases, with 6 bases left in between. This table comes from immunoSEQ multiplex PCR, and its TCRdb copy is limited to in-frame clones, with some not included. This table holds tens of thousands of clones, roughly 87% found once. The rearrangement links TRBV6-6 to TRBJ1-3, with no clear D. Sequencing input: peripheral blood. This clonotype was obtained from a man aged 55 to 70 with acute or convalescent COVID-19. CDR3 loop: CASRGRGNTIYF. CDR3 nucleotides: TGTGCCAGCAGGGGCCGTGGAAACACCATATATTTT.